Sequencing of this TCR beta chain was carried out in a study of neurological immune-mediated disorders. Findings and caveats of the study: Private repertoires in all groups were suggested, as expanded clones shared no CDR3 amino acid sequences across subjects.

Germline CDR1 and CDR2: MGHRA and YSYEKL. This CDR3 comprises 18 residues. Trimming at V came to 3 bases and at J to 0 bases, leaving 9 bases not matched to a gene. cDNA synthesis was performed by 5'RACE with 10-nucleotide random UMIs. Every sequencing run generated in excess of 180 million TCR-beta sequences. These sequences covered 15-18 subjects. A single record per CDR3 protein comes from TCRdb applying MiXCR to the 5' RACE reads. The sample carries just under 45,000 distinct CDR3 sequences, 20% to 25% recorded once. Many counts were recorded for this clonotype. The antigen is undetermined. Sample time point: technical triplicate 3.

The TCR originated in a man in his 60s with HTLV-1-associated myelopathy (HAM/TSP). The J gene is TRBJ2-2, the V gene TRBV4-1, with 8 bases identical to TRBD2. The sample was PBMCs. CDR3 coding DNA: TGCGCCAGCAGCCAGGCTCAACTAGCGGCCTCGAACACCGGGGAGCTGTTTTTT. Translated: CASSQAQLAASNTGELFF.